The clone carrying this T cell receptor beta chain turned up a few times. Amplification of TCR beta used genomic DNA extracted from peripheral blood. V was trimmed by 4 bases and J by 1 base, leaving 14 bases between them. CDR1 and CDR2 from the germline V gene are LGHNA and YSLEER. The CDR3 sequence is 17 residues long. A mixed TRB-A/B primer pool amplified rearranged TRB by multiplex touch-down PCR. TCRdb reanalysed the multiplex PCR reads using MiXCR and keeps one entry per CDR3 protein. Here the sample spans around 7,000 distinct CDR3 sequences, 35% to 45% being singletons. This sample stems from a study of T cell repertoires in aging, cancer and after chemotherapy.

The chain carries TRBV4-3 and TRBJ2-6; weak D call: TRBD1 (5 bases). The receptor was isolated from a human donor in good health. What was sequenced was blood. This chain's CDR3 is CASSLGETGSGANVLTF. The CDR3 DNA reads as TGCGCCAGCAGCCTAGGGGAAACAGGTTCTGGGGCCAACGTCCTGACTTTC.